This T cell receptor beta chain was profiled in a study of blood T cell repertoires in COVID-19. Study overall: T cells, B-cell-depleted T cells, or PBMCs supplied cDNA or gDNA.

The repertoire was sequenced with immunoSEQ multiplex PCR; TCRdb's copy has only in-frame clones and lacks some. The sample holds 100,000 to 150,000 clones, about 84% seen once. CDR3 length: 15 amino acids. Trimming took 6 bases from V and 4 from J, leaving 19 bases between them. The germline gives CDR1 SNHLY, CDR2 FYNNEI. The chain joins TRBV2 to TRBJ2-7, with D possibly TRBD1 on 7 matching bases. The sequence came from a human donor in a cohort sampled during active COVID-19. The sequenced material came from peripheral blood. CDR3 bases: TGTGCCAGCAGGGACCGACAGGGAGGACGGTACGAGCAGTACTTC. Translating it yields CASRDRQGGRYEQYF.